The clone carrying this TCR beta chain has just a few counts. The sample originates from a study of human T cells and chemical hapten exposure. The CDR3 totals 14 residues. With 0 bases clipped from V and 5 bases from J, the junction kept 4 bases outside the gene matches. CDR1 and CDR2 from the germline V gene are SGHAT and FQNNGV. As to time point: patch test 3, about 24 weeks after DPC sensitization. Treatment denoted: therapeutic diphenylcyclopropenone sensitization with weekly scalp DPC. From the RACE reads, TCRdb called clonotypes with MiXCR, one entry per CDR3 protein. This table holds 85,000 to 100,000 distinct CDR3 sequences, roughly 27% found once.

This sample comprised whole blood, obtained in connection with sensitization to the hapten diphenylcyclopropenone (DPC). The TCR was taken from a man aged 40-49 years with alopecia areata. Some clones in this sample may be carry-over from other donors' samples. J is TRBJ2-7 and V is TRBV11-2; 7 nucleotides align to TRBD1. The CDR3 here is CASSLETGSHEQYF. CDR3 DNA: TGTGCCAGCAGCTTAGAGACAGGGTCCCACGAGCAGTACTTC.